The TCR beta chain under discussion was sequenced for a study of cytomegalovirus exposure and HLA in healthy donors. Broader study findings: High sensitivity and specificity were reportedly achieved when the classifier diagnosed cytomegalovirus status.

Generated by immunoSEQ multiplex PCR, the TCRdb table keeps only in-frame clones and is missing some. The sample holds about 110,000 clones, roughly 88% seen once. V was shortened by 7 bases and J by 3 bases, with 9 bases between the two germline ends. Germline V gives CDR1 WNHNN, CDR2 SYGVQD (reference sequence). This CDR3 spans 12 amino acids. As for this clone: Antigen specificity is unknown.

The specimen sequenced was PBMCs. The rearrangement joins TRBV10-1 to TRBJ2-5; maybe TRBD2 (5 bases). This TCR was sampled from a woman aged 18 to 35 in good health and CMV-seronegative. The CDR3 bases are TGCGCCAGCATGTCAGCGGAAGAGACCCAGTACTTC. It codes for CASMSAEETQYF.